A single sample is the source of the 9 T cell receptor beta chains below, sequenced in a study of regulatory T cells in long-lasting Graves disease (dated by TCRdb to the early 2020s). The receptor library was made with multiplex PCR. Sequencing was carried out with an Illumina HiSeq 4000. iRepertoire HTBI primers and Arm-PCR amplification of CDR3 regions were used to construct TCR beta libraries. TCRdb reran the public reads through fastp at Q25 and MiXCR, keeping productive beta chains. Each CDR3 protein appears once, grouped with its most common genes and DNA. The sample data list approximately 350,000 distinct CDR3 sequences, and around 17% of these were observed just once. About 27% of the sample is taken by the ten largest. Taken with the paper, the label for time point translates to: newly diagnosed GD, antithyroid drugs for less than 3 months. RNA was extracted from PBMCs in TRIzol for both TCR sequencing and RNA sequencing.

These data also featured in a second study, about T cells in Graves' hyperthyroidism and ophthalmopathy.

Specimen: peripheral blood mononuclear cells (PBMCs), collected at new diagnosis, from a patient treated with antithyroid drugs. The receptor source for this set is a man between 40 and 49 years old with Graves disease. Donor details come from another sample of the same person, matched by shared clones.

This clonotype appeared many times. CDR3 sequence (DNA): TGTGCCACCAGTGATACCAAGGGACCTAGCTCCTACAATGAGCAGTTCTTC. This gives the protein CATSDTKGPSSYNEQFF. The chain combines TRBV24-1 with TRBJ2-1; D is perhaps TRBD1 or TRBD2 (5 bases each). CDR1 is KGHDR and CDR2 is SFDVKD in the germline V gene. The CDR3 runs to 17 residues. V was clipped by 3 bases and J by 0 bases, with 14 bases between them.

Only a few counts were recorded for this clonotype. The rearrangement joins TRBV4-1 to TRBJ2-3; D unresolved. This CDR3 spans 14 amino acids. V was clipped by 0 bases and J by 6 bases, with 10 bases between them. Germline values: CDR1 MGHRA, CDR2 YSYEKL. Here the CDR3 reads CASSQDPSRDTQYF. In DNA, the CDR3 is TGCGCCAGCAGCCAAGATCCTTCGAGGGATACGCAGTATTTT.

The chain joins TRBV12-3 or TRBV12-4 to TRBJ1-1; D unresolved. The CDR3 is made up of 14 amino acids. With 3 bases removed from V and 0 bases from J, the gap between germline ends came to 8 bases. The CDR3 reads CASSFGSMNTEAFF. For the CDR3, the DNA is TGTGCCAGCAGTTTTGGGTCCATGAACACTGAAGCTTTCTTT.

This clonotype appeared many times. The gene calls are TRBV20-1 and TRBJ2-7, with D perhaps being TRBD1 or TRBD2 (7 bases each). There are 14 residues in the CDR3. With 0 bases removed from V and 4 bases from J, the gap between germline ends came to 13 bases. CDR1 and CDR2 (germline): DFQATT, SNEGSKA (reference sequence). The CDR3, as DNA: TGCAGTGCTAGAGATCCCAGGGGGGGGTACGAGCAGTACTTC. Translation gives CSARDPRGGYEQYF.

The V gene is TRBV7-8, the J gene TRBJ1-1; the D is unclear. Trimming took off 3 bases at V and 9 bases at J, with 11 bases between the two ends. This CDR3 spans 12 amino acids. The V gene's germline CDR1 is SGHVS and CDR2 FQNEAQ. The CDR3 DNA follows: TGTGCCAGCAGCTTTTTAATGGGGAAAGCTTTCTTT. This sequence encodes CASSFLMGKAFF. The variable domain in full, with the rest retrieved from reference TRBV7-8 and TRBJ1-1, is GAGVSQSPRYKVAKRGQDVALRCDPISGHVSLFWYQQALGQGPEFLTYFQNEAQLDKSGLPSDRFFAERPEGSVSTLKIQRTQQEDSAVYLCASSFLMGKAFFGQGTRLTVV.

In its sample, this clonotype was seen a few times. This chain joins TRBV7-8 and TRBJ2-7; D is unclear. This CDR3 is built from 14 residues. Trimming left V 1 base short and J 1 base short, with 8 bases between. The germline V gene has CDR1 SGHVS and CDR2 FQNEAQ. The CDR3 reads CASSLEGRSYEQYF. DNA of the CDR3: TGTGCCAGCAGCTTAGAAGGCAGATCCTACGAGCAGTACTTC.

This clonotype showed up just a few times. This rearrangement joins TRBV4-3 to TRBJ2-5, with TRBD2 matching over 11 bases. The junction had 6 bases not matched to a gene; V was cut back by 3 bases and J by 0 bases. The CDR3 length is 17 residues. CDR1 and CDR2 from the germline V gene are LGHNA and YSLEER. The CDR3 protein is CASSHLAGGQYQETQYF. CDR3 in DNA: TGCGCCAGCAGCCACCTAGCGGGGGGCCAGTACCAAGAGACCCAGTACTTC.

The CDR3 bases are TGTGCCACCATCCGACAGGGCGACACTGAAGCTTTCTTT. This encodes CATIRQGDTEAFF. The gene calls are TRBV15 and TRBJ1-1; 7 bases are a match to TRBD1. Germline CDR1 reads LNHNV; CDR2 reads YYDKDF (reference sequence). The CDR3 has 13 residues. The ends lost 7 bases at V and 3 bases at J; junction bases unmatched: 5.

This clonotype has only a few counts. A much larger clone sits a single nucleotide away, making a read error possible. The chain employs TRBV3-1 and TRBJ2-5; 8 bases match TRBD1. The J call is uncertain, as TRBJ2-1 better fits the DNA end. Germline V lookup: CDR1 LGHDT, CDR2 YNNKEL (reference sequence). This CDR3 comprises 19 residues. This CDR3 is CASSQAPSRGLRSYNEQFF. CDR3 nucleotide sequence: TGTGCCAGCAGCCAAGCCCCTAGCAGGGGGCTTCGGTCCTACAATGAGCAGTTCTTC.